This T cell receptor beta chain was observed in a study of T cell clusters in autoimmune cytopenias. TRB amplification used approximately 250 ng of peripheral blood genomic DNA. A word on this clonotype: The antigen is not known.

General observations from the study: TRB repertoire shifts in secondary cytopenia and chronic lymphocytic leukemia mostly reflected lymphoma, not autoimmunity. Compared with active autoimmune hepatitis patients, healthy donors showed 2.5 to 3-fold more exclusive TRB clusters.

TRB was amplified by touch-down multiplex PCR, primer pools A and B combined. TCRdb re-called the multiplex PCR reads; every CDR3 protein appears as one record, without DNA. The repertoire table contains 1,200 or so distinct CDR3 sequences. Germline CDR1 is MNHNY and CDR2 is SVGAGI (reference sequence). This CDR3 has 13 residues. This clonotype was obtained from a human donor with an autoimmune cytopenia or autoimmune hepatitis (not recorded which). V is TRBV6-6 and J is TRBJ1-1. The sequenced sample consisted of peripheral blood. CDR3 sequence: CASSLEGYLTTFF.